One sample yielded the 10 T cell receptor beta chains listed below, sequenced in a study of control samples from healthy donors and cancer patients. Clones were read by immunoSEQ multiplex PCR, and TCRdb kept only the in-frame ones, dropping some. The data contain roughly 95,000 clones, around nine tenths of them singletons. Specimen: blood. Receptor source: a human donor in good health. The donor label of this sample is uncertain.

The CDR3 here is CASGSGQINQPQHF. CDR3 DNA sequence: TGTGCTAGTGGCTCGGGACAGATCAATCAGCCCCAGCATTTT. The chain has TRBV12-5 and TRBJ1-5, with 7 bases that match TRBD1. The J segment lost 3 bases and the V segment lost 6 bases, leaving 5 bases of the junction unmatched. This CDR3 is built from 14 residues. Per germline, CDR1 LGHNT and CDR2 FRNRAP.

This chain uses TRBV2 with TRBJ1-6, with a weak D call TRBD1 (5 bases). Trimming took off 8 bases at V and 7 bases at J, with 18 bases between the two ends. Germline V gene sequence: CDR1 SNHLY, CDR2 FYNNEI. The CDR3 loop spans 15 amino acids. CDR3 sequence (DNA): TGTGCCAGCTCGGAAGGGACGGTTCAAAATTCACCCCTCCACTTT. Protein sequence: CASSEGTVQNSPLHF. Full variable domain (outside the CDR3, taken from reference TRBV2 and TRBJ1-6): EPEVTQTPSHQVTQMGQEVILRCVPISNHLYFYWYRQILGQKVEFLVSFYNNEISEKSEIFDDQFSVERPDGSNFTLKIRSTKLEDSAMYFCASSEGTVQNSPLHFGNGTRLTVT.

The chain carries TRBV5-1 and TRBJ2-1; D is perhaps TRBD1 (6 bases). From germline, CDR1 is SGHRS and CDR2 YFSETQ. The germline V and J ends were trimmed by 3 bases and 8 bases, with 12 bases remaining between them. The CDR3 runs to 13 residues. In nucleotides, the CDR3 is TGCGCCAGCAGCTACAGGGTGGGCGATGAGCAGTTCTTC. Its translation is CASSYRVGDEQFF.

This clone was seen only once. V is TRBV7-8 and J is TRBJ2-7; no definite D call. V lost 5 bases to trimming and J lost 3 bases, with 11 bases between them. The CDR3 covers 13 residues. Germline-derived CDR1 and CDR2 are SGHVS and FQNEAQ. The CDR3, as DNA: TGTGCCAGCAGCCCCGCGTGGGTCTACGAGCAGTACTTC. This sequence encodes CASSPAWVYEQYF.

V gene TRBV3-1 (or the pseudogene TRBV3-2) combines with J gene TRBJ2-2; 11 bases map to TRBD2. The V and J ends lost 4 bases and 1 base, in that order; junction bases with no gene match: 2. Germline assignment: CDR1 LGHDT and CDR2 YNNKEL (reference sequence). The CDR3 extends over 16 amino acids. This CDR3 is CASSRGLAGNTGELFF. CDR3 in DNA: TGTGCCAGCAGCCGCGGACTAGCGGGGAACACCGGGGAGCTGTTTTTT.

The chain has TRBV6-5 and TRBJ1-4; 7 bases fit TRBD1. The germline V gene encodes CDR1 MNHEY and CDR2 SVGAGI. The J segment lost 7 bases and the V segment lost 5 bases, leaving 7 bases of the junction unmatched. The CDR3 has 14 amino acids. The CDR3 coding sequence is TGTGCCAGCAGTAAGGGGGCAGGGAGTGAAAAACTGTTTTTT. It specifies CASSKGAGSEKLFF.

V gene TRBV11-2 combines with J gene TRBJ1-1, with no clear D. V was shortened by 2 bases and J by 3 bases, with 19 bases between the two germline ends. The CDR3 has 17 amino acids. Germline-derived CDR1 and CDR2 are SGHAT and FQNNGV. CDR3 bases: TGTGCCAGCAGCTTAACACCCCTCGGCTCCGGGCACACTGAAGCTTTCTTT. Encoded protein: CASSLTPLGSGHTEAFF. Full variable domain (outside the CDR3, taken from reference TRBV11-2 and TRBJ1-1): EAGVAQSPRYKIIEKRQSVAFWCNPISGHATLYWYQQILGQGPKLLIQFQNNGVVDDSQLPKDRFSAERLKGVDSTLKIQPAKLEDSAVYLCASSLTPLGSGHTEAFFGQGTRLTVV.

Details on this clone: Its ends do not fully match the called genes, so a read error is possible. The rearrangement links TRBV6-1 to TRBJ1-1; 8 nucleotides match TRBD1. This CDR3 comprises 16 residues. The germline V gene has CDR1 MNHNS and CDR2 SASEGT. The CDR3 is CASSEDRGFLDTEAFF. The CDR3 nucleotides are TGTGCCAGCAGCGAAGACAGGGGATTTTTGGACACTGAAGCTTTCTTT.

The rearrangement links TRBV19 to TRBJ1-6; 8 nucleotides line up with TRBD1. J was trimmed by 10 bases and V by 5 bases; bases with no gene match: 10. Germline CDR1 and CDR2: LNHDA and SQIVND (reference sequence). The CDR3 runs 15 residues. The chain's CDR3 is CASSRDGQGRSPLHF. The DNA of the CDR3 is TGTGCCAGTAGTCGAGACGGACAGGGAAGATCACCCCTCCACTTT. The entire variable domain, with the rest obtained from reference TRBV19 and TRBJ1-6, is as follows: DGGITQSPKYLFRKEGQNVTLSCEQNLNHDAMYWYRQDPGQGLRLIYYSQIVNDFQKGDIAEGYSVSREKKESFPLTVTSAQKNPTAFYLCASSRDGQGRSPLHFGNGTRLTVT.

The chain is built from TRBV25-1 and TRBJ2-6, with D unresolved. In germline, CDR1 is MGHDK, CDR2 SYGVNS. Trimming left V 1 base short and J 0 bases short, with 10 bases between. CDR3 length: 17 amino acids. Here the CDR3 reads CASSEFEGTSGANVLTF. Written as DNA, the CDR3 is TGTGCCAGCAGTGAATTCGAAGGCACCTCTGGGGCCAACGTCCTGACTTTC.